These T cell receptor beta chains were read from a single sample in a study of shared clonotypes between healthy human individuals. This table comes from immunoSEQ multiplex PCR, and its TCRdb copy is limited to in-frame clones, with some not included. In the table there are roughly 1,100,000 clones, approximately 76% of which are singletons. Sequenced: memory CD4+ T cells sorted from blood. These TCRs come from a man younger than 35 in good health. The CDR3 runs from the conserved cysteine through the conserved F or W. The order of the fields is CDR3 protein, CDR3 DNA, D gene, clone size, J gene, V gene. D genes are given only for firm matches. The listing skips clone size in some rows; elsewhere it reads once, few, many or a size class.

CDR3 protein: CASSLGALNGYEQYF
CDR3 DNA: TGTGCCAGCAGCTTGGGAGCGCTAAACGGCTACGAGCAGTACTTC
D gene: -
clone size: few
J gene: TRBJ2-7
V gene: TRBV5-6

CDR3 protein: CASMTTGYCTDTQYF
CDR3 DNA: TGCGCCAGCATGACTACAGGTTACTGCACAGATACGCAGTATTTT
D gene: -
clone size: -
J gene: TRBJ2-3
V gene: TRBV10-1

CDR3 protein: CASSPRDRGSKRQFF
CDR3 DNA: TGTGCCAGCAGCCCGCGGGACAGGGGGTCAAAGCGGCAGTTCTTC
D gene: TRBD1
clone size: -
J gene: TRBJ2-1
V gene: TRBV7-2

CDR3 protein: CASSRQGGGYTF
CDR3 DNA: TGTGCCAGCAGTCGGCAGGGAGGTGGCTACACCTTC
D gene: -
clone size: few
J gene: TRBJ1-2
V gene: TRBV28

CDR3 protein: CASSLASPTNEKLFF
CDR3 DNA: TGTGCCAGCAGCTTGGCGAGTCCAACTAATGAAAAACTGTTTTTT
D gene: -
clone size: -
J gene: TRBJ1-4
V gene: TRBV5-4

CDR3 protein: CASSGGRSYEQYF
CDR3 DNA: TGTGCCAGCAGTGGAGGACGGTCCTACGAGCAGTACTTC
D gene: -
clone size: -
J gene: TRBJ2-7
V gene: TRBV2

CDR3 protein: CASRDVADEQFF
CDR3 DNA: TGTGCCAGTCGGGACGTGGCCGATGAGCAGTTCTTC
D gene: -
clone size: once
J gene: TRBJ2-1
V gene: TRBV28

CDR3 protein: CASSLLGDYGYTF
CDR3 DNA: TGCGCCAGCAGCTTGCTTGGGGACTATGGCTACACCTTC
D gene: -
clone size: -
J gene: TRBJ1-2
V gene: TRBV5-1

CDR3 protein: CASSIYPGEGQETQYF
CDR3 DNA: TGCGCCAGCAGCATCTACCCCGGGGAGGGCCAAGAGACCCAGTACTTC
D gene: TRBD2
clone size: -
J gene: TRBJ2-5
V gene: TRBV5-1

CDR3 protein: CASSLFLAGVNNEQFF
CDR3 DNA: TGTGCCAGCAGCTTATTTCTAGCGGGAGTCAACAATGAGCAGTTCTTC
D gene: TRBD2
clone size: -
J gene: TRBJ2-1
V gene: TRBV7-2

CDR3 protein: CASSLIDRDKQYF
CDR3 DNA: TGTGCCAGCAGCTTGATTGACAGGGATAAGCAGTACTTC
D gene: TRBD1
clone size: -
J gene: TRBJ2-7
V gene: TRBV5-4

CDR3 protein: CASTGGGGHEQFF
CDR3 DNA: TGTGCCAGCACCGGAGGGGGGGGGCATGAGCAGTTCTTC
D gene: -
clone size: -
J gene: TRBJ2-1
V gene: TRBV2

CDR3 protein: CASSRGQDTEAFF
CDR3 DNA: TGTGCCAGCAGTCGAGGACAGGACACTGAAGCTTTCTTT
D gene: TRBD1
clone size: -
J gene: TRBJ1-1
V gene: TRBV6-5

CDR3 protein: CASSYSTSGSGYEQYF
CDR3 DNA: TGTGCCAGCAGTTACTCGACTAGCGGGAGCGGCTACGAGCAGTACTTC
D gene: TRBD2
clone size: -
J gene: TRBJ2-7
V gene: TRBV6-6

CDR3 protein: CASSQRGTGEDTQYF
CDR3 DNA: TGTGCCAGCAGCCAACGCGGGACAGGGGAAGATACGCAGTATTTT
D gene: TRBD1
clone size: -
J gene: TRBJ2-3
V gene: TRBV9

CDR3 protein: CASSYRTGSTYEQYF
CDR3 DNA: TGCGCCAGCAGCTACCGGACAGGGTCAACCTACGAGCAGTACTTC
D gene: TRBD1
clone size: -
J gene: TRBJ2-7
V gene: TRBV5-1

CDR3 protein: CASSASGGPYNEQFF
CDR3 DNA: TGTGCCAGCAGCGCCTCGGGGGGCCCCTACAATGAGCAGTTCTTC
D gene: -
clone size: -
J gene: TRBJ2-1
V gene: TRBV7-3

CDR3 protein: CASTPDRSRYGYTF
CDR3 DNA: TGTGCCAGTACCCCGGACAGGTCTCGCTATGGCTACACCTTC
D gene: TRBD1
clone size: -
J gene: TRBJ1-2
V gene: TRBV19

CDR3 protein: CASSFGGASYGYTF
CDR3 DNA: TGTGCCAGCAGTTTTGGGGGTGCTAGCTATGGCTACACCTTC
D gene: -
clone size: -
J gene: TRBJ1-2
V gene: TRBV28

CDR3 protein: CASSQDPDSDYEQYF
CDR3 DNA: TGCGCCAGCAGCCAAGATCCGGACAGCGATTACGAGCAGTACTTC
D gene: -
clone size: -
J gene: TRBJ2-7
V gene: TRBV4-3

CDR3 protein: CASSLDQGIPLSTGELFF
CDR3 DNA: TGTGCCAGCAGCTTGGACCAGGGAATTCCCCTAAGCACCGGGGAGCTGTTTTTT
D gene: -
clone size: once
J gene: TRBJ2-2
V gene: TRBV5-6

CDR3 protein: CASSQVYGTSGSNEQFF
CDR3 DNA: TGCGCCAGCAGCCAAGTATACGGGACTAGCGGGAGCAATGAGCAGTTCTTC
D gene: TRBD2
clone size: -
J gene: TRBJ2-1
V gene: TRBV4-3

CDR3 protein: CASSQGTGGATGELFF
CDR3 DNA: TGCGCCAGCAGCCAGGGGACAGGGGGCGCAACCGGGGAGCTGTTTTTT
D gene: TRBD1
clone size: -
J gene: TRBJ2-2
V gene: TRBV4-1

CDR3 protein: CASSFSGGDTGELFF
CDR3 DNA: TGTGCCAGCAGCTTTAGCGGGGGGGACACCGGGGAGCTGTTTTTT
D gene: TRBD2
clone size: -
J gene: TRBJ2-2
V gene: TRBV5-5